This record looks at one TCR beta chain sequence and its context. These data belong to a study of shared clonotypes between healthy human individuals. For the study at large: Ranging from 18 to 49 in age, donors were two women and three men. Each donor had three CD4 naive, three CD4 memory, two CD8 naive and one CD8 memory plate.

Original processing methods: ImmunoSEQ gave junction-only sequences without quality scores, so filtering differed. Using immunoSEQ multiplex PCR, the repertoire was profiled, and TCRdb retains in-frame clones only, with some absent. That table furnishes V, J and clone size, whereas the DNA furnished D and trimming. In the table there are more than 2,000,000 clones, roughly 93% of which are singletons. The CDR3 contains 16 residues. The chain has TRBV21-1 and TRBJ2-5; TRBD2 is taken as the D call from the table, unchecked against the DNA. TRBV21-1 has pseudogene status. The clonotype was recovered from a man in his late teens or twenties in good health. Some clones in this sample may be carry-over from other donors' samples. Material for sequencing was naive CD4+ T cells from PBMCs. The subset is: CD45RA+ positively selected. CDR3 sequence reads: CASSKMAGRVAGTQYF. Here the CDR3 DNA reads TGTGCCAGCAGCAAAATGGCTGGGAGGGTCGCGGGGACCCAGTACTTC.